The clone carrying this T cell receptor beta chain was counted a few times. The antigen is unknown. These data are taken from a study of blood T cells in healthy people across ages. Individuals who donated were healthy Caucasians from Russia aged about 6 to 100. Peripheral blood samples of about 10 milliliters were drawn from each donor. Study-level results: Estimated diversity across one million T cells was deemed an underestimate.

Primed by a sample-barcoded 5' primer and a J-beta primer mix, a second PCR proceeded for 7 to 11 cycles. Each CDR3 protein is one row after TCRdb ran MiXCR on the 5' RACE reads. This table has around 800,000 distinct CDR3 sequences, about 42% appearing once. Germline values: CDR1 SEHNR, CDR2 FQNEAQ (reference sequence). Trimming shortened V by 3 bases and J by 3 bases, and 9 bases separated the two germline ends. CDR3 size: 14 residues. This sequence was found in a man between 60 and 70 years old in good health. V gene TRBV7-9 combines with J gene TRBJ1-5, with a weak D call TRBD1 (6 bases). Source material: blood. The CDR3 nucleotides read TGTGCCAGCAGCTTGGGGGGCCCCAATCAGCCCCAGCATTTT. Amino acids: CASSLGGPNQPQHF.